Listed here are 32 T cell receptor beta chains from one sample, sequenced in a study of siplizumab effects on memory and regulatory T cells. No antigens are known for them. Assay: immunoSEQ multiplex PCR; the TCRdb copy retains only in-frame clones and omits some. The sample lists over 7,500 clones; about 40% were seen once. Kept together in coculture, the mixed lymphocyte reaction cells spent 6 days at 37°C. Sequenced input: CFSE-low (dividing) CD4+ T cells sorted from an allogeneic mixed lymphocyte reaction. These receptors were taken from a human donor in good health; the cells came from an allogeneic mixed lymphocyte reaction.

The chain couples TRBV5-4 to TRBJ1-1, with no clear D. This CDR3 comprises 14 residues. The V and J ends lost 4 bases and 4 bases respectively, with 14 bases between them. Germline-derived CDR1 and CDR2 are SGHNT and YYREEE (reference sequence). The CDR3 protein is CASSPRGITTEAFF. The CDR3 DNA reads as TGTGCCAGCAGCCCCCGTGGGATAACCACTGAAGCTTTCTTT.

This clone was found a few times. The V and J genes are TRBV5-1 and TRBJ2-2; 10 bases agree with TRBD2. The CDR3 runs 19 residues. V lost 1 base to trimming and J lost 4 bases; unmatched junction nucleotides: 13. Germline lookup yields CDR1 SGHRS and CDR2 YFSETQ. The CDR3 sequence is CASSLFLLAGGSRTGELFF. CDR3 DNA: TGCGCCAGCAGCTTGTTTCTATTAGCGGGAGGTTCTCGCACCGGGGAGCTGTTTTTT.

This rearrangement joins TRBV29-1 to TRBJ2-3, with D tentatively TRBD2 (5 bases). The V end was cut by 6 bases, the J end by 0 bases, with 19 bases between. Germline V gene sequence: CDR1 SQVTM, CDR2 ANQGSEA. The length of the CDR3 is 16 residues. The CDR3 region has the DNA TGCAGCGTCGTGGACTGGCGGGCGGGCAGCACAGATACGCAGTATTTT. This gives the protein CSVVDWRAGSTDTQYF.

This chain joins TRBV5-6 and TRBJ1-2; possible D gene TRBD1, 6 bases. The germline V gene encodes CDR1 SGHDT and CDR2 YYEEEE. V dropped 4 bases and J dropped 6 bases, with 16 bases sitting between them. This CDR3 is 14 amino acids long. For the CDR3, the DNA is TGTGCCAGCAGCCGGGGGGGGCGCCTGGATGGCTACACCTTC. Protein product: CASSRGGRLDGYTF.

The CDR3 reads CASRPTATYEQYF. For the CDR3, the DNA is TGTGCCAGCAGGCCGACAGCTACCTACGAGCAGTACTTC. This chain connects TRBV6-1 to TRBJ2-7, with D possibly TRBD1 on 5 matching bases. The V end lost 6 bases, the J end lost 2 bases, and 11 bases lay between the germline ends. Germline CDR1 MNHNS, CDR2 SASEGT. The CDR3 sequence is 13 residues long.

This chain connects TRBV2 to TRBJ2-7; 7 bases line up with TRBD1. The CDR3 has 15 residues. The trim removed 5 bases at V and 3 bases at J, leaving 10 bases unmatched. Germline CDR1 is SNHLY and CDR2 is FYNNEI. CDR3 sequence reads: CASSYTRRGFYEQYF. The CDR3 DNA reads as TGTGCCAGCAGTTACACCCGCAGGGGGTTCTACGAGCAGTACTTC.

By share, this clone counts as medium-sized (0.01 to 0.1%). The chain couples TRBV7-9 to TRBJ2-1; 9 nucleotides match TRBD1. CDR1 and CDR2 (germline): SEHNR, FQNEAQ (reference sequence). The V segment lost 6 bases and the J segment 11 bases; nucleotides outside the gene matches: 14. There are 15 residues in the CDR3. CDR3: CASSMAGTDRGKQFF. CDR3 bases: TGTGCCAGCAGTATGGCCGGGACGGACAGGGGTAAGCAGTTCTTC.

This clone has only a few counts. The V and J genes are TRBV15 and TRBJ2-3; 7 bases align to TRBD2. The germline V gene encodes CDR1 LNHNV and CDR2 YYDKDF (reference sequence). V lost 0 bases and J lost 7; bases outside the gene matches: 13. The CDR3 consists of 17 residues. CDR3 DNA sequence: TGTGCCACCAGCAGAGATTGGGTAACGACTAGCCTGTATACGCAGTATTTT. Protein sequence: CATSRDWVTTSLYTQYF.

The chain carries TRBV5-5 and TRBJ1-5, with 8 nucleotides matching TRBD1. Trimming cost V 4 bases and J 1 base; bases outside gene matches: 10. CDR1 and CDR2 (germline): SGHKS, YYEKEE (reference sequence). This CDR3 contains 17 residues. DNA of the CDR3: TGTGCCAGCAGCGAGCGAACAGGGGGTGGGAGCAATCAGCCCCAGCATTTT. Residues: CASSERTGGGSNQPQHF.

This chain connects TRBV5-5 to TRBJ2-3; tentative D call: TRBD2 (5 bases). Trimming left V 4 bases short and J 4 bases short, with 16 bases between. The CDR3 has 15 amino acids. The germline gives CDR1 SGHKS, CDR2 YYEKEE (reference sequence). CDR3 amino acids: CASSRGPRGPDTQYF. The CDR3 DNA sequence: TGTGCCAGCAGCCGAGGGCCCCGAGGACCAGATACGCAGTATTTT.

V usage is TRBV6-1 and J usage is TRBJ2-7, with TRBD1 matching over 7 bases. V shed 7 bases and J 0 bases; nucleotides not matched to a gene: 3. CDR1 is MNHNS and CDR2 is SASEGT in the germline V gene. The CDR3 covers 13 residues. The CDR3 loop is CASNRDSSYEQYF. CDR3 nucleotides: TGTGCCAGCAACCGGGACAGCTCCTACGAGCAGTACTTC.

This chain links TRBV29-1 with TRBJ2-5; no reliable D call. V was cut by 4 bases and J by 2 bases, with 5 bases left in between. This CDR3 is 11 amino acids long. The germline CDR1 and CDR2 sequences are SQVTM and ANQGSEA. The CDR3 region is CSVGGQETQYF. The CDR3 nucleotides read TGCAGCGTTGGAGGTCAAGAGACCCAGTACTTC.

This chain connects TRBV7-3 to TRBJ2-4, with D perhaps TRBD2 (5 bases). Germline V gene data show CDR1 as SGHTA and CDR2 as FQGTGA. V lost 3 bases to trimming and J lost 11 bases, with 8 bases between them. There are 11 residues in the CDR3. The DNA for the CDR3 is TGTGCCAGCAGCTTGGGAGATCTTCAGTACTTC. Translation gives CASSLGDLQYF.

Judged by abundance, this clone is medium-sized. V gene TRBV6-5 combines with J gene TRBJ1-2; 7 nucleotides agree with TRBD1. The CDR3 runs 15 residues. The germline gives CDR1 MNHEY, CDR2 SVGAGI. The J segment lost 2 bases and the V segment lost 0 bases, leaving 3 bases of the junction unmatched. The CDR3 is CASSYSLDRNYGYTF. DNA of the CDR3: TGTGCCAGCAGTTACTCCCTGGACAGGAACTATGGCTACACCTTC.

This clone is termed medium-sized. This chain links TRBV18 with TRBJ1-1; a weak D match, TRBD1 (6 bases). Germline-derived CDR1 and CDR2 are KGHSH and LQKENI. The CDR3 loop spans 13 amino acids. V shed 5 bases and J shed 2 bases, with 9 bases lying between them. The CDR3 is CASSEDRNTEAFF. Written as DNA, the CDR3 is TGTGCCAGCTCAGAGGACAGAAACACTGAAGCTTTCTTT.

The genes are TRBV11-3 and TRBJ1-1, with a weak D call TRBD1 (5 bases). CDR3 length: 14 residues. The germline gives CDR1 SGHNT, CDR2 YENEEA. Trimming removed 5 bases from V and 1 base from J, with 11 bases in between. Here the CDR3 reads CASSRGQGNTEAFF. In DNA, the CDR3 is TGTGCCAGCAGCCGAGGACAAGGGAACACTGAAGCTTTCTTT.

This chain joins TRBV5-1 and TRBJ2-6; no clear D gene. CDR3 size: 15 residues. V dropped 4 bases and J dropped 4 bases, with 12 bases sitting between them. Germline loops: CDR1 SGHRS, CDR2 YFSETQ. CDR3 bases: TGCGCCAGCAGCCTCCCGACGAGAGGGGCCAACGTCCTGACTTTC. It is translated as CASSLPTRGANVLTF.

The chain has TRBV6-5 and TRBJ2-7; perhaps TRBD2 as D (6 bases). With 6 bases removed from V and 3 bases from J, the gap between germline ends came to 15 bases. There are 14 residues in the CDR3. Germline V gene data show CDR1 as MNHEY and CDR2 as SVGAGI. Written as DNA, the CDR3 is TGTGCCAGCAGGGGGACTCTTGGCGGCTACGAGCAGTACTTC. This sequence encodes CASRGTLGGYEQYF.

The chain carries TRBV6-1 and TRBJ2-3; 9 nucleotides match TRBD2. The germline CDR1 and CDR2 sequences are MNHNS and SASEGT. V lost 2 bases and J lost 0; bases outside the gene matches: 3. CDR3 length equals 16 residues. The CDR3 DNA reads TGTGCCAGCAGTGAAAGGCTAGCGGGAAGCACAGATACGCAGTATTTT. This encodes CASSERLAGSTDTQYF.

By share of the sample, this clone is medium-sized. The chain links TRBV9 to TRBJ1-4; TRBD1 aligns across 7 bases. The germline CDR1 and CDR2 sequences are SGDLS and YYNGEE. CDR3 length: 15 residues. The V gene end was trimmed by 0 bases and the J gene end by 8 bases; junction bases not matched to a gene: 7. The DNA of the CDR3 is TGTGCCAGCAGCGTAGCTTGGGCAGGGGGGGAAAAACTGTTTTTT. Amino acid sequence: CASSVAWAGGEKLFF.

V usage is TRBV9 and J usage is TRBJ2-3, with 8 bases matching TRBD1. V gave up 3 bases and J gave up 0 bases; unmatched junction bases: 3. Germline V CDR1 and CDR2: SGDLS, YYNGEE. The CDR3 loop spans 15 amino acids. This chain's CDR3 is CASSARQGSTDTQYF. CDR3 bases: TGTGCCAGCAGCGCCCGACAGGGGAGCACAGATACGCAGTATTTT.

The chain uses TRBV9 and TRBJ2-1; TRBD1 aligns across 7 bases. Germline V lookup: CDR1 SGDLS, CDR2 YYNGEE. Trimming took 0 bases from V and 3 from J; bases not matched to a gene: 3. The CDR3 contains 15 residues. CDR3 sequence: CASSVGQGYYNEQFF. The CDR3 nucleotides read TGTGCCAGCAGCGTAGGACAGGGTTACTACAATGAGCAGTTCTTC.

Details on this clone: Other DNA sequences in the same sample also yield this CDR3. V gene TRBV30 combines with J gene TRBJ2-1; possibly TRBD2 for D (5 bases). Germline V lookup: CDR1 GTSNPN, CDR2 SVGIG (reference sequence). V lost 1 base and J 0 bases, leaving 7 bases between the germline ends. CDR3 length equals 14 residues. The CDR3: CAWSGTGSYNEQFF. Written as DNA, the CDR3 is TGTGCCTGGAGTGGGACTGGCTCCTACAATGAGCAGTTCTTC.

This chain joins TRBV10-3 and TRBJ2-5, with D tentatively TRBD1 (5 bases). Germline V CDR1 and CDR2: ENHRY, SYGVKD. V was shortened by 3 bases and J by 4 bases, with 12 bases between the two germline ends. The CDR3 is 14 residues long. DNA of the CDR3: TGTGCCATCAGTGAAACAGGCCTCGGAGAGACCCAGTACTTC. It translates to CAISETGLGETQYF.

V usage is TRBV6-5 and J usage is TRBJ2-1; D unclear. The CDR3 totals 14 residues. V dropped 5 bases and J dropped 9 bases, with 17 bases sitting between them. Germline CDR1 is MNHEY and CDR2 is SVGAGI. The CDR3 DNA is TGTGCCAGCAGTGCCCTCCAGGCGAAGGGTGAGCAGTTCTTC. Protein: CASSALQAKGEQFF.

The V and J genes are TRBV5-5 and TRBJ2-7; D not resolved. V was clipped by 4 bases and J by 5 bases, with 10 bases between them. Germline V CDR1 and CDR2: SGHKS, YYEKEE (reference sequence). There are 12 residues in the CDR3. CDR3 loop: CASSPFDHEQYF. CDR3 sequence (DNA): TGTGCCAGCAGCCCATTCGACCACGAGCAGTACTTC.

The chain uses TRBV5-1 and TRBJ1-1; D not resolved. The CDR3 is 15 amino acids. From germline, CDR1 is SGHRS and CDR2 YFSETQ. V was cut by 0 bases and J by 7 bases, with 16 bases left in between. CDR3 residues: CASSLVEPVLNEAFF. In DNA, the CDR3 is TGCGCCAGCAGCTTGGTGGAGCCGGTCTTAAATGAAGCTTTCTTT.

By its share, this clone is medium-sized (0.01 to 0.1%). The CDR3: CASSSTSGRSYNEQFF. CDR3 DNA: TGTGCCAGCAGCTCCACGAGCGGGCGCTCCTACAATGAGCAGTTCTTC. The chain joins TRBV7-9 to TRBJ2-1; tentatively, D is TRBD2 (6 bases). The CDR3 length is 16 residues. Germline CDR1 reads SEHNR; CDR2 reads FQNEAQ (reference sequence). The germline V and J ends were trimmed by 4 bases and 0 bases, with 13 bases remaining between them. Full variable domain (missing parts from reference TRBV7-9 and TRBJ2-1): DTGVSQNPRHKITKRGQNVTFRCDPISEHNRLYWYRQTLGQGPEFLTYFQNEAQLEKSRLLSDRFSAERPKGSFSTLEIQRTEQGDSAMYLCASSSTSGRSYNEQFFGPGTRLTVL.

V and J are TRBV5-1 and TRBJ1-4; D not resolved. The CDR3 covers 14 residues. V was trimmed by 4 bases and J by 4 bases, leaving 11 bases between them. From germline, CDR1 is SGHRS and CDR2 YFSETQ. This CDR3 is CASSPLSGNEKLFF. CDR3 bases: TGCGCCAGCAGCCCCTTGTCCGGTAATGAAAAACTGTTTTTT.

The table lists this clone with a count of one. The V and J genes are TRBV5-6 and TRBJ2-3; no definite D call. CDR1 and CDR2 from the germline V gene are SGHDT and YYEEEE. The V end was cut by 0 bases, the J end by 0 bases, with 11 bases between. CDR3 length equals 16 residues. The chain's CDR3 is CASSLAGTWSTDTQYF. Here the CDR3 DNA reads TGTGCCAGCAGCTTGGCCGGTACTTGGAGCACAGATACGCAGTATTTT.

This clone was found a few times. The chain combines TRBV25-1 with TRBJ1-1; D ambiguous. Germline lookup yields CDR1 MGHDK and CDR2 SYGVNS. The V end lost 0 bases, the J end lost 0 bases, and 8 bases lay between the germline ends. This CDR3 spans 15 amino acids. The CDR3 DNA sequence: TGTGCCAGCAGTGAATACGGCCTAATGAACACTGAAGCTTTCTTT. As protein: CASSEYGLMNTEAFF.

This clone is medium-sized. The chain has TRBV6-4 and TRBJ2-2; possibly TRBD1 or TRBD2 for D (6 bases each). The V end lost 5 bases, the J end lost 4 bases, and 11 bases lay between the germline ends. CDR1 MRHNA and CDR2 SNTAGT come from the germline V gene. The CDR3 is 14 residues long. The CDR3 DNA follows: TGTGCCAGCAGTATACAGGGAGGCACCGGGGAGCTGTTTTTT. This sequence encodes CASSIQGGTGELFF.